This T cell receptor (beta chain) comes out of a study of cytomegalovirus exposure and HLA in healthy donors. Findings and limits, study-wide: By HLA locus, TCR association rates varied in a later analysis, with DRB1 showing the most and HLA-C the fewest. Information on immune exposure was restricted to one variable (CMV serostatus).

Each donor's status was that of a healthy bone marrow donor. With V trimmed by 6 bases and J by 2 bases, 7 bases remained unmatched. CDR1 is MRHNA, CDR2 SNTAGT, per germline. This CDR3 is 15 amino acids long. PCR amplification relied on 60 Vbeta primers (plus 13 Jbeta primers). Per the authors' pipeline: Per a later analysis, the number of unique TCR beta chains was around 80 million, of which about 11 million were shared. TCRdb's copy holds only in-frame clones and misses some; the assay was immunoSEQ multiplex PCR. V and J calls and clone size are copied from that table; D and trimming were computed from the DNA. This table has about 120,000 clones, about 80% appearing once. Concerning this clone: The target antigen is unknown.

The source material was PBMCs. The sequence came from a female donor in good health and CMV-seropositive. The V call is TRBV6-4, the J call TRBJ2-3, with 8 positions matching TRBD2. DNA of the CDR3: TGTGCCAGCAGCCTCTTTAGCGGGGACACAGATACGCAGTATTTT. Protein sequence: CASSLFSGDTDTQYF.